The rows below give T cell receptor beta chains drawn from one sample of a study of CD8 T cells in ankylosing spondylitis. TCRdb re-derived calls from the 5' RACE reads in MiXCR, one entry per CDR3 protein. The sample records tens of thousands of distinct CDR3 sequences, 17% being singletons. Specimen: blood. Receptors were obtained from a male donor with ankylosing spondylitis or in good health (not recorded which). Each CDR3 is given with its conserved first and last residue. The D gene is left open where the match is weak. Clone size appears in some rows only: once, few, many, or a class for an expanded clone.

clone size,V gene,J gene,D gene,CDR3 protein,CDR3 DNA
few,TRBV29-1,TRBJ2-1,-,CSVLSNEQFF,TGCAGCGTTCTTTCAAATGAGCAGTTCTTC
few,TRBV18,TRBJ2-5,TRBD1,CASSPPAGQGAQTQYF,TGTGCCAGCTCACCGCCGGCTGGCCAGGGGGCTCAAACCCAGTACTTC
many,TRBV20-1,TRBJ2-7,TRBD2,CSARGEGSLYEQYF,TGCAGTGCTAGAGGGGAGGGAAGCCTCTACGAGCAGTACTTC
-,TRBV28,TRBJ1-2,-,CASSSPIDRTVGYTF,TGTGCCAGCAGTTCCCCCATTGACAGGACAGTTGGCTACACCTTC
-,TRBV27,TRBJ1-2,TRBD1,CASSPGTGGNGYTF,TGTGCCAGCAGTCCCGGGACAGGGGGCAATGGCTACACCTTC
many,TRBV28,TRBJ2-2,-,CASSLMAAGTGELFF,TGTGCCAGCAGTTTAATGGCGGCGGGGACCGGGGAGCTGTTTTTT
many,TRBV20-1,TRBJ1-2,-,CSPLDRPYGYTF,TGCAGTCCTTTGGACAGACCCTATGGCTACACCTTC
-,TRBV19,TRBJ1-1,-,CASSPRSLNTEAFF,TGTGCCAGTAGTCCGCGGTCCTTGAACACTGAAGCTTTCTTT
few,TRBV12-3/TRBV12-4,TRBJ2-5,-,CASSFREETQYF,TGTGCCAGCAGTTTCAGGGAAGAGACCCAGTACTTC
few,TRBV5-1,TRBJ2-2,-,CASSPQQGYTGELFF,TGCGCCAGCAGCCCGCAACAGGGATACACCGGGGAGCTGTTTTTT
few,TRBV11-3,TRBJ2-1,TRBD2,CASSGTGGSEFF,TGTGCCAGCAGCGGGACGGGCGGGAGTGAGTTCTTC
many,TRBV7-8,TRBJ2-1,-,CASSLMRERNEQFF,TGTGCCAGCAGCCTAATGCGGGAACGCAATGAGCAGTTCTTC
many,TRBV7-9,TRBJ2-2,TRBD2,CASSPGLAGGITGELFF,TGTGCCAGCAGCCCGGGACTAGCGGGAGGAATCACCGGGGAGCTGTTTTTT
many,TRBV27,TRBJ2-7,TRBD1,CASSAGTGGYGEQYF,TGTGCCAGCAGCGCGGGGACAGGGGGCTATGGCGAGCAGTACTTC
many,TRBV20-1,TRBJ2-1,-,CSARDKRTAYNEQFF,TGCAGTGCTAGAGATAAACGGACAGCTTACAATGAGCAGTTCTTC
few,TRBV5-1,TRBJ2-3,TRBD1,CASSLGQGWETDTQYF,TGCGCCAGCAGCCTGGGACAGGGCTGGGAGACAGATACGCAGTATTTT
-,TRBV12-3/TRBV12-4,TRBJ2-2,-,CASSPGSIMGELFF,TGTGCCAGCAGCCCCGGGTCGATCATGGGGGAGCTGTTTTTT
-,TRBV3-1,TRBJ2-4,-,CASSQGYSVSQYF,TGTGCCAGCAGCCAAGGGTACAGTGTTTCTCAGTACTTC
many,TRBV4-2,TRBJ2-3,-,CASSQVEGDTQYF,TGTGCCAGCAGCCAAGTCGAAGGGGATACGCAGTATTTT
-,TRBV7-2,TRBJ2-4,-,CASSPHGAKNIQYF,TGTGCCAGCAGCCCCCATGGGGCCAAAAACATTCAGTACTTC
-,TRBV1,TRBJ2-1,-,CTRLNEQFF,TGCACCAGACTCAATGAGCAGTTCTTC
-,TRBV29-1,TRBJ2-1,-,CSVDRQYSYNEQFF,TGCAGCGTTGATAGGCAGTACTCCTACAATGAGCAGTTCTTC
few,TRBV7-9,TRBJ2-3,-,CASTAPGVAETRDTQYF,TGTGCCAGCACCGCCCCGGGGGTAGCGGAGACCAGGGATACGCAGTATTTT
-,TRBV15,TRBJ1-4,TRBD1,CATSRGQPAATNEKLFF,TGTGCCACCAGCAGGGGACAGCCAGCTGCAACTAATGAAAAACTGTTTTTT
-,TRBV5-1,TRBJ1-2,-,CASSLGQGSYGYTF,TGCGCCAGCAGCTTGGGTCAGGGTTCCTATGGCTACACCTTC
few,TRBV30,TRBJ1-4,-,CAWSVFPRSLATNEKLFF,TGTGCCTGGAGTGTATTCCCTCGGAGTCTTGCAACTAATGAAAAACTGTTTTTT
many,TRBV18,TRBJ2-3,TRBD2,CASRTSGGLTDTQYF,TGTGCCAGCAGGACTAGCGGGGGACTCACAGATACGCAGTATTTT
many,TRBV27,TRBJ1-1,-,CASTPSGMNTEAFF,TGTGCCAGCACCCCCTCGGGGATGAACACTGAAGCTTTCTTT